The clone carrying this T cell receptor beta chain was detected only once. This may come from a read error, since a much larger clone is one base off. The record originates from a study of beta chain features in type 1 diabetes. A CD45RO/CCR7/CD25/CD127/CD95/CD27 panel sorted naive, central memory, regulatory and stem cell-like memory CD4+ cells. Expressed TCRB transcripts were sequenced because the isolated RNA had all been reverse transcribed beforehand. Assay used: immunoSEQ multiplex PCR; TCRdb lists only in-frame clones, some missing. The sample yields 330,000 or so clones, around 13% seen once. The sequencing sample was made of central memory CD4+ T cells from blood. This TCR derives from a young man in good health.

CDR3 protein: CASSLGQGNSPLHF. The CDR3 nucleotides read TGTGCCAGCAGCTTGGGACAGGGGAATTCACCCCTCCACTTT. This sequence joins TRBV13 and TRBJ1-6; 10 bases map to TRBD1. Trimming removed 3 bases from V and 7 bases from J; junction bases left unmatched: 0. This CDR3 comprises 14 residues. Germline loops: CDR1 PRHDT, CDR2 FYEKMQ (reference sequence).